The 31 T cell receptor beta chains below come from one sample, sequenced in a study of cytomegalovirus exposure and HLA in healthy donors. TCRdb keeps only in-frame clones here, not all; method: immunoSEQ multiplex PCR. This sample yields around 200,000 clones, of which around 80% are seen a single time; 1.2% belongs to the top ten. Input material: PBMCs. Source of these receptors: a woman aged 25 to 39 in good health and CMV-seronegative.

This CDR3 reads CASSLGGQGVWSNQPQHF. The CDR3 DNA follows: TGTGCCAGCAGCTTAGGGGGACAGGGGGTTTGGAGCAATCAGCCCCAGCATTTT. J is TRBJ1-5 and V is TRBV7-2; 11 nucleotides line up with TRBD1. Trimming at V came to 1 base and at J to 1 base, leaving 6 bases not matched to a gene. This CDR3 contains 18 residues. Germline V gene data show CDR1 as SGHTA and CDR2 as FQGNSA.

V usage is TRBV5-1 and J usage is TRBJ2-3; a possible D gene is TRBD2 (7 bases). From germline, CDR1 is SGHRS and CDR2 YFSETQ. V was shortened by 4 bases and J by 1 base, with 13 bases between the two germline ends. The CDR3 has 15 amino acids. The CDR3 here is CASSPAGAGTDTQYF. For the CDR3, the DNA is TGCGCCAGCAGCCCCGCGGGGGCGGGCACAGATACGCAGTATTTT.

The chain is built from TRBV30 and TRBJ2-1; 7 nucleotides match TRBD2. The germline gives CDR1 GTSNPN, CDR2 SVGIG (reference sequence). The V and J ends lost 3 bases and 4 bases, in that order; junction bases with no gene match: 3. The CDR3 totals 13 residues. The CDR3 nucleotides are TGTGCCTGGAGGGGAGGGACTTACAATGAGCAGTTCTTC. This translates into CAWRGGTYNEQFF.

This chain links TRBV18 with TRBJ1-1, with 8 bases fitting TRBD1. This CDR3 is 14 amino acids long. Germline V gene data show CDR1 as KGHSH and CDR2 as LQKENI. J lost 9 bases, V lost 0 bases, and 6 bases had no gene match. The CDR3 bases are TGTGCCAGCTCACCACCTTCCTTCAGGGGGCAAGCTTTCTTT. Translation gives CASSPPSFRGQAFF.

V gene TRBV18 combines with J gene TRBJ1-2, with D unclear. V was clipped by 2 bases and J by 8 bases, with 12 bases between them. The CDR3 covers 13 residues. Per the germline V gene, CDR1 is KGHSH and CDR2 is LQKENI. CDR3 amino acids: CASSPTDKSGYTF. In DNA form, the CDR3 reads TGTGCCAGCTCACCAACAGATAAGTCCGGCTACACCTTC.

V usage is TRBV28 and J usage is TRBJ1-2; 8 positions match TRBD1. This CDR3 has 15 amino acids. V trimming: 3 bases; J trimming: 2 bases; junction bases outside the gene matches: 5. The germline gives CDR1 MDHEN, CDR2 SYDVKM. The CDR3 region is CASSFRDRLNYGYTF. CDR3 DNA sequence: TGTGCCAGCAGTTTCCGGGACAGGCTAAACTATGGCTACACCTTC.

J is TRBJ2-7 and V is TRBV27; TRBD1 agrees at 7 bases. Germline values: CDR1 MNHEY, CDR2 SMNVEV (reference sequence). This CDR3 has 13 amino acids. Germline trimming cut 7 bases from V and 4 bases from J; bases unmatched to any gene: 7. The DNA for the CDR3 is TGTGCCAGCAAATACAGGGGTGCGTACGAGCAGTACTTC. It specifies CASKYRGAYEQYF.

V usage is TRBV14 and J usage is TRBJ1-1; D might be TRBD1 (6 bases). Per germline, CDR1 SGHDN and CDR2 FVKESK. V was shortened by 6 bases and J by 4 bases, with 12 bases between the two germline ends. The CDR3 covers 13 residues. As DNA, the CDR3 is TGTGCCAGCAGTGCAGGGGTCCTCACTGAAGCTTTCTTT. Encoded protein: CASSAGVLTEAFF.

The V and J genes are TRBV28 and TRBJ1-2, with TRBD1 matching over 7 bases. CDR3 length: 14 residues. Looked up from germline, CDR1 is MDHEN and CDR2 is SYDVKM. V lost 5 bases, J lost 5 bases, and 8 bases stayed unmatched. In DNA form, the CDR3 reads TGTGCCAGCAGTACCCCCGCAGGGGGGTATGGCTACACCTTC. It codes for CASSTPAGGYGYTF.

The V gene is TRBV5-8, the J gene TRBJ1-6; D uncertain. With 6 bases removed from V and 4 bases from J, the gap between germline ends came to 20 bases. The CDR3 extends over 17 amino acids. The germline CDR1 and CDR2 sequences are SGHTS and YDEGEE. CDR3 coding DNA: TGTGCCAGCAACAATCCTAATCGTGACAATTATAATTCACCCCTCCACTTT. Translation gives CASNNPNRDNYNSPLHF.

The CDR3 loop is CASSPSTGDQETQYF. In DNA, the CDR3 is TGTGCCAGCAGCCCATCCACAGGGGACCAAGAGACCCAGTACTTC. The chain has TRBV5-4 and TRBJ2-5, with 7 bases lining up with TRBD1. CDR1 SGHNT and CDR2 YYREEE come from the germline V gene (reference sequence). CDR3 length: 15 amino acids. Trimming removed 4 bases from V and 0 bases from J; junction bases left unmatched: 6.

The chain employs TRBV7-9 and TRBJ2-2; TRBD1 agrees at 7 bases. Germline CDR1 reads SEHNR; CDR2 reads FQNEAQ (reference sequence). The V gene end was trimmed by 11 bases and the J gene end by 3 bases; junction bases not matched to a gene: 12. The CDR3 sequence is 15 residues long. The CDR3 here is CAHDWGQPYTGELFF. CDR3 DNA sequence: TGTGCCCATGACTGGGGACAGCCCTACACCGGGGAGCTGTTTTTT.

This clone was detected a few times. The V gene is TRBV6-9, the J gene TRBJ1-1, with D tentatively TRBD1 (5 bases). V was clipped by 4 bases and J by 1 base, with 10 bases between them. Germline V gene sequence: CDR1 MNHGY, CDR2 SVAAGI. CDR3 length: 14 residues. DNA for the CDR3: TGTGCCAGCAGTTTCAACGACAGGAACACTGAAGCTTTCTTT. Translated: CASSFNDRNTEAFF.

V gene TRBV2 combines with J gene TRBJ2-3, with 8 nucleotides matching TRBD1. V shed 8 bases, J shed 2 bases, and the junction held 9 bases outside the gene matches. The germline V gene has CDR1 SNHLY and CDR2 FYNNEI. The CDR3 sequence is 15 residues long. CDR3 protein: CASDRGRHPTDTQYF. In DNA, the CDR3 is TGTGCCAGCGACAGGGGTCGTCATCCCACAGATACGCAGTATTTT.

The sample holds a few counts of this clone. The chain carries TRBV11-3 and TRBJ2-7; tentative D call: TRBD2 (5 bases). The CDR3 is made up of 12 amino acids. Trimming stripped 10 bases from V and 6 bases from J, with 16 bases between. The germline CDR1 and CDR2 sequences are SGHNT and YENEEA. This CDR3 is CATPGAAGEQYF. The CDR3 nucleotides are TGTGCCACCCCGGGTGCGGCGGGCGAGCAGTACTTC.

The V call is TRBV4-1, the J call TRBJ1-2; 7 bases are a match to TRBD1. With 3 bases clipped from V and 5 bases from J, the junction kept 18 bases outside the gene matches. Per germline, CDR1 MGHRA and CDR2 YSYEKL. The CDR3 spans 18 residues. CDR3 region: CASSQSGGTDIASYGYTF. CDR3 nucleotides: TGCGCCAGCAGCCAGAGCGGGGGGACAGACATCGCATCTTATGGCTACACCTTC.

This chain uses TRBV6-5 with TRBJ1-5; no definite D call. V was trimmed by 0 bases and J by 4 bases, leaving 7 bases between them. The CDR3 covers 14 residues. The germline gives CDR1 MNHEY, CDR2 SVGAGI. The CDR3 nucleotides are TGTGCCAGCAGTTACTCGAACGGGAATCAGCCCCAGCATTTT. Amino acid sequence: CASSYSNGNQPQHF.

This clone was detected only a few times. The chain carries TRBV19 and TRBJ1-6, with 9 bases identical to TRBD1. CDR1 is LNHDA and CDR2 is SQIVND in the germline V gene (reference sequence). Trimming at V came to 7 bases and at J to 18 bases, leaving 10 bases not matched to a gene. The CDR3 runs to 12 residues. The CDR3 nucleotides are TGTGCCAGTATTTCGGGGACAGGGTTCCCCCACTTT. It encodes CASISGTGFPHF.

The rearrangement links TRBV15 to TRBJ2-7; maybe TRBD1 (6 bases). Germline CDR1 LNHNV, CDR2 YYDKDF (reference sequence). The CDR3 is made up of 15 amino acids. V lost 0 bases and J lost 0, with 9 bases in between. This CDR3 reads CATSRDTGNSYEQYF. DNA for the CDR3: TGTGCCACCAGCAGAGATACAGGGAACTCCTACGAGCAGTACTTC. Drawing the rest from reference TRBV15 and TRBJ2-7, the complete variable domain is DAMVIQNPRYQVTQFGKPVTLSCSQTLNHNVMYWYQQKSSQAPKLLFHYYDKDFNNEADTPDNFQSRRPNTSFCFLDIRSPGLGDTAMYLCATSRDTGNSYEQYFGPGTRLTVT.

The chain has TRBV27 and TRBJ2-2, with a weak D call TRBD2 (7 bases). V was cut by 6 bases and J by 4 bases, with 12 bases left in between. Germline lookup yields CDR1 MNHEY and CDR2 SMNVEV (reference sequence). The CDR3 sequence is 14 residues long. The CDR3 loop reads CASSNREGTGELFF. The CDR3 DNA sequence: TGTGCCAGCAGCAACAGGGAGGGCACCGGGGAGCTGTTTTTT.

The V gene is TRBV18, the J gene TRBJ1-1; D uncertain. The germline V gene encodes CDR1 KGHSH and CDR2 LQKENI. Trimming took off 3 bases at V and 3 bases at J, with 5 bases between the two ends. The CDR3 totals 12 residues. The CDR3, as DNA: TGTGCCAGCTCACCCCGGGACACTGAAGCTTTCTTT. It codes for CASSPRDTEAFF. The whole variable domain, remainder taken from reference TRBV18 and TRBJ1-1, is NAGVMQNPRHLVRRRGQEARLRCSPMKGHSHVYWYRQLPEEGLKFMVYLQKENIIDESGMPKERFSAEFPKEGPSILRIQQVVRGDSAAYFCASSPRDTEAFFGQGTRLTVV.

This chain links TRBV2 with TRBJ2-2, with D uncertain. V lost 3 bases, J lost 4 bases, and 6 bases lay in between. The CDR3 runs 13 residues. Germline assignment: CDR1 SNHLY and CDR2 FYNNEI. CDR3 in DNA: TGTGCCAGCAGTGATAGAGTCACCGGGGAGCTGTTTTTT. This sequence encodes CASSDRVTGELFF.

The CDR3 sequence is CASSNQGKGYEQYF. In DNA, the CDR3 is TGCGCCAGCAGCAACCAGGGTAAGGGCTACGAGCAGTACTTC. The chain links TRBV5-1 to TRBJ2-7; weak D call: TRBD1 (5 bases). This CDR3 is 14 amino acids long. Germline lookup yields CDR1 SGHRS and CDR2 YFSETQ. V lost 4 bases to trimming and J lost 3 bases, with 14 bases between them.

The chain combines TRBV5-8 with TRBJ2-7; 10 bases align to TRBD1. After removal of 1 base from V and 5 bases from J, the junction contained 6 bases not matched to a gene. The CDR3 length is 15 residues. In germline, CDR1 is SGHTS, CDR2 YDEGEE. CDR3 bases: TGTGCCAGCAGCTTGATCGGGACAGGGGCCCACGAGCAGTACTTC. Residues: CASSLIGTGAHEQYF.

This clone was observed a handful of times. The V gene is TRBV27, the J gene TRBJ2-3, with a tentative D call TRBD1 (6 bases). The CDR3 loop spans 13 amino acids. Germline V CDR1 and CDR2: MNHEY, SMNVEV (reference sequence). Trimming removed 0 bases from V and 7 bases from J, with 8 bases in between. The CDR3 spells CASSLSRGYTQYF. Here the CDR3 DNA reads TGTGCCAGCAGTTTATCCAGGGGATATACGCAGTATTTT.

This rearrangement joins TRBV25-1 to TRBJ1-1, with 8 bases aligning to TRBD1. The CDR3 length is 15 residues. Looked up from germline, CDR1 is MGHDK and CDR2 is SYGVNS. The V and J ends lost 4 bases and 9 bases, in that order; junction bases with no gene match: 13. CDR3 DNA sequence: TGTGCCAGCAGTGCACAGACAGGGGCTCATGGAAAAGCTTTCTTT. This gives the protein CASSAQTGAHGKAFF. Filled out from reference TRBV25-1 and TRBJ1-1, the complete variable domain reads EADIYQTPRYLVIGTGKKITLECSQTMGHDKMYWYQQDPGMELHLIHYSYGVNSTEKGDLSSESTVSRIRTEHFPLTLESARPSHTSQYLCASSAQTGAHGKAFFGQGTRLTVV.

The CDR3 nucleotides read TGCGCCAGCAGACCAATGACAGGGGGCGATGAGCAGTTCTTC. Translation gives CASRPMTGGDEQFF. The V call is TRBV5-1, the J call TRBJ2-1, with TRBD1 matching 10 bases. The CDR3 is 14 amino acids. CDR1 is SGHRS, CDR2 YFSETQ, per germline. V lost 5 bases, J lost 8 bases, and 7 bases stayed unmatched.

V and J are TRBV27 and TRBJ2-7, with 11 bases identical to TRBD1. CDR1 is MNHEY and CDR2 is SMNVEV in the germline V gene (reference sequence). There are 15 residues in the CDR3. V shed 4 bases, J shed 2 bases, and the junction held 4 bases outside the gene matches. The CDR3 loop is CASSSRTGGPYEQYF. CDR3 DNA sequence: TGTGCCAGCAGTTCTCGGACAGGGGGCCCCTACGAGCAGTACTTC.

The table lists this clone with a count of one. The CDR3 region is CASSGGGARYEQYF. The DNA of the CDR3 is TGTGCCAGCAGTGGGGGGGGCGCACGGTACGAGCAGTACTTC. The gene calls are TRBV27 and TRBJ2-7, with TRBD2 as a possible D gene (7 bases). Germline loops: CDR1 MNHEY, CDR2 SMNVEV (reference sequence). V was clipped by 5 bases and J by 4 bases, with 15 bases between them. The CDR3 extends over 14 amino acids.

In DNA, the CDR3 is TGCAGTGCTAGCCAGATCTATGGCTACACCTTC. This encodes CSASQIYGYTF. This chain connects TRBV20-1 to TRBJ1-2; D gene uncertain. The CDR3 length is 11 residues. The V gene's germline CDR1 is DFQATT and CDR2 SNEGSKA (reference sequence). The V gene lost 3 bases and the J gene lost 4 bases, with 6 bases spanning the gap.

The chain links TRBV18 to TRBJ1-2; 7 bases agree with TRBD1. The CDR3 is made up of 13 amino acids. Germline trimming cut 3 bases from V and 5 bases from J; bases unmatched to any gene: 3. Germline values: CDR1 KGHSH, CDR2 LQKENI. CDR3 in DNA: TGTGCCAGCTCACCTTCCAGGGGGTATGGCTACACCTTC. This sequence encodes CASSPSRGYGYTF.